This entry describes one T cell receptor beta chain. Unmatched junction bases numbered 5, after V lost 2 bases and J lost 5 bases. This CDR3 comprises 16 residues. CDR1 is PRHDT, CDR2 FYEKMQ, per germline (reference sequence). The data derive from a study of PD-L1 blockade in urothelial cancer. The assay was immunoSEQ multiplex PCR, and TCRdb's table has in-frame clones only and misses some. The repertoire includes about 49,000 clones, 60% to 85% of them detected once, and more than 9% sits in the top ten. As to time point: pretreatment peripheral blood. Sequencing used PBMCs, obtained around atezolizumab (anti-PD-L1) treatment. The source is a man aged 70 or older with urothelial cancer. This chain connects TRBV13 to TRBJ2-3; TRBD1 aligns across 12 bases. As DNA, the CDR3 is TGTGCCAGCAGCTTAAACGGGGACAGGGGGCGAGATACGCAGTATTTT. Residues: CASSLNGDRGRDTQYF.